This TCR beta chain was identified in a study of blood T cell repertoires in COVID-19. At the level of the study: PBMCs, B-cell-depleted T cells, or T cells were the source of the cDNA or gDNA that made up the material.

Trimming took 4 bases from V and 4 from J, leaving 11 bases between them. The CDR3 is 14 amino acids. CDR1 is SGHRS and CDR2 is YFSETQ in the germline V gene. Clones were read by immunoSEQ multiplex PCR, and TCRdb kept only the in-frame ones, dropping some. The sample yields fewer than 350,000 clones, around 84% seen once. Sample: PBMCs or T cells enriched from blood (not recorded which). The receptor comes from a woman aged 30 to 39 who had been exposed to COVID-19. The gene calls are TRBV5-1 and TRBJ2-2, with D possibly TRBD1 on 5 matching bases. In DNA form, the CDR3 reads TGCGCCAGCAGCAAGGGGATCGGCACCGGGGAGCTGTTTTTT. Protein: CASSKGIGTGELFF.